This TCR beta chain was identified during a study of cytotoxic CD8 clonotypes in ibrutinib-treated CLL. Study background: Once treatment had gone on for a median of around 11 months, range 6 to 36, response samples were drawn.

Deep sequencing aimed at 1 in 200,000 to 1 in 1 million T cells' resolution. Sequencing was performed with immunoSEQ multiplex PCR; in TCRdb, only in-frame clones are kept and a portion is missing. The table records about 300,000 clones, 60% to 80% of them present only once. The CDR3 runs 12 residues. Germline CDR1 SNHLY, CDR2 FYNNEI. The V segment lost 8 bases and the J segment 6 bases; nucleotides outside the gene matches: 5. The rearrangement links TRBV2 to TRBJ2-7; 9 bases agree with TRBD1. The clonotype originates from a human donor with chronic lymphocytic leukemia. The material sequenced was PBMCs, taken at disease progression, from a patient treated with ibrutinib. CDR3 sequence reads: CASSTGGVEQYF. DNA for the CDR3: TGTGCCAGCTCGACAGGGGGGGTCGAGCAGTACTTC.